What follows describes a single T cell receptor (beta chain). Source study methods: Researchers report that nucleated cell counts were estimated from reference gene primer amplification. Clones were read by immunoSEQ multiplex PCR, and TCRdb kept only the in-frame ones, dropping some. V and J calls and clone size are copied from that table; D and trimming were computed from the DNA. The table shows about 83,000 clones, with approximately 85% occurring only once. These data come from a study of blood T cell repertoires in COVID-19. At the level of the study: Italy, Spain and the United States were the sources of the convalescent and acute COVID-19 samples. Sample material is recorded as cDNA or gDNA derived from T cells, B-cell-depleted T cells, or PBMCs.

V shed 2 bases and J 3 bases; nucleotides not matched to a gene: 5. From germline, CDR1 is MGHRA and CDR2 YSYEKL. CDR3 length: 16 residues. The sequencing input was peripheral blood. The clonotype comes from a man in his fifties with active COVID-19. The gene calls are TRBV4-1 and TRBJ2-7, with 12 nucleotides matching TRBD2. This chain's CDR3 is CASSQSTSGRFYEQYF. As DNA, the CDR3 is TGCGCCAGCAGCCAATCCACTAGCGGGAGGTTCTACGAGCAGTACTTC.